By frequency, the clone carrying this T cell receptor beta chain is medium-sized. The sample belongs to a study of T cell clusters in autoimmune cytopenias. Multiplex touch-down PCR amplified TRB using TRB-A and TRB-B pools in one tube. From the multiplex PCR reads, TCRdb lists one entry per CDR3 protein and no DNA. With about 6,700 distinct CDR3 sequences in the sample, the ten largest clones hold under 5.5%. The CDR3 sequence is 12 residues long. Germline V gives CDR1 GTSNPN, CDR2 SVGIG (reference sequence). Approximately 40,000 genome equivalents of blood DNA were amplified for TRB. A further study also used this sample, focusing on T cell repertoires in aging, cancer and after chemotherapy. Per that study: About 9 million TCR reads were in the whole dataset.

This receptor was identified in a human donor in good health. The material sequenced was peripheral blood. The V and J genes are TRBV30 and TRBJ1-5. CDR3 sequence: CAWSVNTQPQHF.